These T cell receptor beta chains were read from a single sample in a study of early T cells in non-severe SARS-CoV-2 infection. In TCRdb, the 5' RACE reads were re-called with MiXCR into one record per CDR3 protein. The data show 69,000 or so distinct CDR3 sequences, around 13% seen once. Sequenced material: whole blood. These receptors were obtained from an adult who was a healthcare worker with PCR-confirmed SARS-CoV-2 infection or an uninfected control (not recorded which). Both conserved end residues are part of each CDR3. The order of the fields is J gene, D gene, clone size, V gene, CDR3 protein, CDR3 DNA. A D gene is named only where the DNA matches it firmly. Clone sizes are given selectively: once, few, many, or a class where the clone is expanded.

>TRBJ2-5|-|-|TRBV9
CASSVDLYQETQYF
TGTGCCAGCAGCGTAGATCTATACCAAGAGACCCAGTACTTC
>TRBJ2-2|-|many|TRBV2
CASSDTGELFF
TGTGCCAGCAGTGACACCGGGGAGCTGTTTTTT
>TRBJ1-2|-|many|TRBV7-9
CASSLWGPNRNPGYTF
TGTGCCAGCAGCTTATGGGGCCCCAACAGGAATCCGGGCTACACCTTC
>TRBJ2-1|TRBD2|many|TRBV6-1
CASSEFGTTHNEQFF
TGTGCCAGCAGTGAATTTGGGACTACTCACAATGAGCAGTTCTTC
>TRBJ1-1|-|-|TRBV9
CASSVEVEPNTEAFF
TGTGCCAGCAGCGTAGAAGTAGAACCTAACACTGAAGCTTTCTTT
>TRBJ1-2|-|-|TRBV20-1
CSARVPVVFYGYTF
TGCAGTGCTAGAGTCCCGGTTGTTTTCTATGGCTACACCTTC
>TRBJ2-7|-|many|TRBV5-1
CASSPGPTYEQYF
TGCGCCAGCAGCCCGGGTCCAACCTACGAGCAGTACTTC
>TRBJ2-5|TRBD2|many|TRBV12-5
CASGLAGVSGTQYF
TGTGCTAGTGGTCTAGCGGGGGTCAGCGGGACCCAGTACTTC
>TRBJ1-1|-|few|TRBV5-6
CASSSPGLGMNTEAFF
TGTGCCAGCAGCTCGCCGGGACTGGGAATGAACACTGAAGCTTTCTTT
>TRBJ2-7|-|few|TRBV21-1
CASWVVQFERDYYEQYF
TGTGCCAGCTGGGTAGTCCAGTTTGAGCGGGACTACTACGAGCAGTACTTC
>TRBJ2-5|TRBD2|many|TRBV6-5
CASSYGRGTSGGIGETQYF
TGTGCCAGCAGTTATGGAAGGGGAACTAGCGGGGGTATCGGTGAGACCCAGTACTTC
>TRBJ1-1|TRBD1|many|TRBV27
CASSWGQGEGNTEAFF
TGTGCCAGCAGTTGGGGACAGGGGGAGGGGAACACTGAAGCTTTCTTT
>TRBJ1-5|-|-|TRBV19
CASSILGGGQPQHF
TGTGCCAGTAGTATTTTAGGGGGTGGGCAGCCCCAGCATTTT
>TRBJ1-2|-|few|TRBV7-9
CASSLEVTVYGYTF
TGTGCCAGCAGCTTAGAGGTGACAGTGTATGGCTACACCTTC
>TRBJ1-6|-|-|TRBV30
CAWSTKQGLNSPLHF
TGTGCCTGGAGTACTAAACAGGGTCTTAATTCACCCCTCCACTTT
>TRBJ1-1|-|-|TRBV6-5
CASITLGLNTEAFF
TGTGCCAGCATCACCCTGGGGTTGAACACTGAAGCTTTCTTT
>TRBJ1-2|TRBD1|-|TRBV20-1
CSARAQGQTHYGYTF
TGCAGTGCTAGGGCCCAGGGACAGACACACTATGGCTACACCTTC
>TRBJ2-5|-|-|TRBV30
CAWSVLALSVETQYF
TGTGCCTGGAGTGTACTCGCCCTGTCCGTAGAGACCCAGTACTTC
>TRBJ2-6|-|many|TRBV12-3/TRBV12-4
CASSLRGAGANVLTF
TGTGCCAGCAGTTTAAGGGGTGCTGGGGCCAACGTCCTGACTTTC
>TRBJ2-6|-|many|TRBV7-6
CASSLGGANVLTF
TGTGCCAGCAGCTTAGGTGGGGCCAACGTCCTGACTTTC
>TRBJ2-4|-|many|TRBV6-2/TRBV6-3
CASSYSISEQGRNIQYF
TGTGCCAGCAGTTACTCGATTTCTGAGCAGGGGCGGAACATTCAGTACTTC
>TRBJ2-5|-|-|TRBV5-5
CASSLALEETQYF
TGTGCCAGCAGCTTGGCCCTAGAAGAGACCCAGTACTTC
>TRBJ2-3|-|-|TRBV29-1
CSGRNTDTQYF
TGCAGCGGCCGGAACACAGATACGCAGTATTTT
>TRBJ2-5|-|many|TRBV19
CASSIGGRTQETQYF
TGTGCCAGTAGTATCGGAGGGAGGACCCAAGAGACCCAGTACTTC
>TRBJ1-1|-|many|TRBV13
CASSFGDTEAFF
TGTGCCAGCAGCTTCGGCGACACTGAAGCTTTCTTT
>TRBJ2-1|TRBD1|few|TRBV29-1
CSVDGTGGGNEQFF
TGCAGCGTTGATGGGACAGGGGGTGGCAATGAGCAGTTCTTC
>TRBJ1-1|-|-|TRBV18
CASSPTAFGTEAFF
TGTGCCAGCTCACCGACGGCCTTTGGGACTGAAGCTTTCTTT